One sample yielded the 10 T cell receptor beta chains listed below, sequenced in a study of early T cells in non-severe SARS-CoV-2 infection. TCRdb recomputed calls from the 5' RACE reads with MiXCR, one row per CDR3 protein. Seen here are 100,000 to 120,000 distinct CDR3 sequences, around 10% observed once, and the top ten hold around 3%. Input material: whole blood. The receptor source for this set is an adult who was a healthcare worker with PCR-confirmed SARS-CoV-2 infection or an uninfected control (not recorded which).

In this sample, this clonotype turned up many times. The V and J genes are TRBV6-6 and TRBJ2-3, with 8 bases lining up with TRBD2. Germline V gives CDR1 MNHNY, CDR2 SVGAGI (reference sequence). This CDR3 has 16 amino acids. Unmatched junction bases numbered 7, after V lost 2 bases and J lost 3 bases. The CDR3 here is CASSYLWTSSTDTQYF. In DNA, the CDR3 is TGTGCCAGCAGTTACCTCTGGACTAGCTCTACAGATACGCAGTATTTT.

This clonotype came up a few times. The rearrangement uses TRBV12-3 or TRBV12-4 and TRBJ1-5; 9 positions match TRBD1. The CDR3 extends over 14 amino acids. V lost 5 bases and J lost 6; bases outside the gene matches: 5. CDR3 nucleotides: TGTGCCAGCAGTCTCGGACAGGGGAGTCAGCCCCAGCATTTT. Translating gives CASSLGQGSQPQHF.

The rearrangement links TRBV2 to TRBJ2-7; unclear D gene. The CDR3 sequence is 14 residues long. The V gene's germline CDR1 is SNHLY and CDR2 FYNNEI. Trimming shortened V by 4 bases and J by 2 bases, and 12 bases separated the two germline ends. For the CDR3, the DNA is TGTGCCAGCAGTGGCGCCAGCGAGGCCTACGAGCAGTACTTC. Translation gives CASSGASEAYEQYF. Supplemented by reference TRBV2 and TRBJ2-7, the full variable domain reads EPEVTQTPSHQVTQMGQEVILRCVPISNHLYFYWYRQILGQKVEFLVSFYNNEISEKSEIFDDQFSVERPDGSNFTLKIRSTKLEDSAMYFCASSGASEAYEQYFGPGTRLTVT.

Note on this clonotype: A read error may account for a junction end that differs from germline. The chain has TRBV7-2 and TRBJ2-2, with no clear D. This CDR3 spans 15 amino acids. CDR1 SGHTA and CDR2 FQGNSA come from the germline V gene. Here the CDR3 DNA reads TGTGCCAGCAGCTTAAGCTCGGTGAACATCGGGGAGCTGTTTTTT. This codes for CASSLSSVNIGELFF.

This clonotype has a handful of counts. CDR3 loop: CASSYSTSGFYEQYF. The CDR3 DNA sequence: TGTGCCAGCAGTTACTCGACTAGCGGGTTCTACGAGCAGTACTTC. The chain employs TRBV6-2 or TRBV6-3 and TRBJ2-7; 10 nucleotides align to TRBD2. This CDR3 contains 15 residues. With 0 bases clipped from V and 3 bases from J, the junction kept 2 bases outside the gene matches. Germline CDR1 and CDR2: MNHEY and SVGEGT.

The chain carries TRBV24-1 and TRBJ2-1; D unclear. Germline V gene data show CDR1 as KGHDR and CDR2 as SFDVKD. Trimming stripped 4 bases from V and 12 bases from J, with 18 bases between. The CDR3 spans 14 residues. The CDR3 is CATSDLSPSLRQFF. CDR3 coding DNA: TGTGCCACCAGTGACCTGAGTCCCTCGCTCCGGCAGTTCTTC.

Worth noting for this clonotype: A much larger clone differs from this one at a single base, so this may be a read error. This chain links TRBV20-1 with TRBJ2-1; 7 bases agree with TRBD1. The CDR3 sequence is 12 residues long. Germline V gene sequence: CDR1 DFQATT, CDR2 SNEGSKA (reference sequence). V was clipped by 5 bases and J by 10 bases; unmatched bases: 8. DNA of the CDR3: TGCAGTGCTGGACGACAGGGCCAGGAGCAGTTCTTC. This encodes CSAGRQGQEQFF.

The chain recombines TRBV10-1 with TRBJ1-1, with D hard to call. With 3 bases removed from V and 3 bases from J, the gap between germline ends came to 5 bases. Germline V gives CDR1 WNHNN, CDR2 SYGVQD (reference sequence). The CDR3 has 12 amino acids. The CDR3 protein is CASSDSHTEAFF. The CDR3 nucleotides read TGCGCCAGCAGTGATTCTCACACTGAAGCTTTCTTT.

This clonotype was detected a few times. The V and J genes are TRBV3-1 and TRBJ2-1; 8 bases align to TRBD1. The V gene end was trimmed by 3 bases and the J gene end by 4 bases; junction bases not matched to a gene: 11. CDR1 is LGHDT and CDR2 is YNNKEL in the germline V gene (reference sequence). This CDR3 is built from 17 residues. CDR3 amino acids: CASSHVPDRGPYNEQFF. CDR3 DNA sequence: TGTGCCAGCAGCCACGTCCCTGACAGGGGACCTTACAATGAGCAGTTCTTC.

The CDR3 loop is CSVSTNGAWGYTF. The DNA of the CDR3 is TGCAGCGTATCCACGAACGGGGCGTGGGGCTACACCTTC. The V gene is TRBV29-1, the J gene TRBJ1-2, with D perhaps matching TRBD1 (5 bases). V lost 6 bases, J lost 8 bases, and 19 bases lay in between. CDR1 and CDR2 (germline): SQVTM, ANQGSEA. The length of the CDR3 is 13 residues.